The 21 T cell receptor beta chains presented below share a single source sample, sequenced in a study of CD8 T cells in ankylosing spondylitis (dated by TCRdb to about 2017). The library was generated by 5' RACE. This sample was sequenced with an Illumina HiSeq 2500. TCRdb ran its own pipeline on the public reads, namely fastp trimming at Q25 and MiXCR clone calling, and kept in-frame beta chains. Each entry merges the rows of one CDR3 protein and shows their most common DNA and genes. The sample table lists fewer than 250,000 distinct CDR3 sequences, approximately 24% of them with a count of one. Of the sample, roughly 6.7% is held by the ten largest clones. Sequencing was carried out using blood, either unsorted or a sorted T cell fraction (not recorded which). Receptor source: a male donor with ankylosing spondylitis or in good health (not recorded which).

The chain links TRBV29-1 to TRBJ2-1; 8 positions agree with TRBD2. J gave up 6 bases and V 5 bases, and 6 bases lay outside the gene matches. This CDR3 spans 13 amino acids. Germline V gene lookup returns CDR1 SQVTM and CDR2 ANQGSEA. This chain's CDR3 is CSVSGTSRNEQFF. Written as DNA, the CDR3 is TGCAGCGTTTCCGGGACTAGTCGCAATGAGCAGTTCTTC.

This clonotype was found many times. The chain links TRBV5-1 to TRBJ2-1, with D possibly matching TRBD1 (6 bases). The CDR3 spans 13 residues. CDR1 is SGHRS and CDR2 is YFSETQ in the germline V gene. Deletions cut 3 bases from V and 6 bases from J, with 10 bases between. CDR3 amino acids: CASSSQGINEQFF. Here the CDR3 DNA reads TGCGCCAGCAGCTCCCAGGGGATCAATGAGCAGTTCTTC. The variable domain in full, with the rest retrieved from reference TRBV5-1 and TRBJ2-1, is KAGVTQTPRYLIKTRGQQVTLSCSPISGHRSVSWYQQTPGQGLQFLFEYFSETQRNKGNFPGRFSGRQFSNSRSEMNVSTLELGDSALYLCASSSQGINEQFFGPGTRLTVL.

The V gene is TRBV6-5, the J gene TRBJ1-2; weak D call: TRBD1 (6 bases). Deletions cut 2 bases from V and 3 bases from J, with 10 bases between. The germline CDR1 and CDR2 sequences are MNHEY and SVGAGI. This CDR3 region has 14 residues. This CDR3 is CASSYGGLDYGYTF. The CDR3 nucleotides are TGTGCCAGCAGTTACGGGGGGCTGGACTATGGCTACACCTTC.

The rearrangement uses TRBV5-1 and TRBJ2-7; 8 nucleotides match TRBD2. Germline trimming cut 5 bases from V and 7 bases from J; bases unmatched to any gene: 2. Germline assignment: CDR1 SGHRS and CDR2 YFSETQ. The CDR3 loop spans 11 amino acids. CDR3 sequence: CASRREGEQYF. In DNA form, the CDR3 reads TGCGCCAGCAGACGGGAGGGAGAGCAGTACTTC. Using reference TRBV5-1 and TRBJ2-7 for the parts outside the CDR3, the full variable domain is KAGVTQTPRYLIKTRGQQVTLSCSPISGHRSVSWYQQTPGQGLQFLFEYFSETQRNKGNFPGRFSGRQFSNSRSEMNVSTLELGDSALYLCASRREGEQYFGPGTRLTVT.

This clonotype was detected ten times or more. The rearrangement joins TRBV3-1 to TRBJ1-1; no clear D gene. Trimming cost V 0 bases and J 3 bases, with 2 bases left between them. The CDR3 length is 12 residues. The germline V gene encodes CDR1 LGHDT and CDR2 YNNKEL (reference sequence). DNA for the CDR3: TGTGCCAGCAGCCAAGAGTACACTGAAGCTTTCTTT. It specifies CASSQEYTEAFF.

This clonotype came up many times. The chain employs TRBV6-5 and TRBJ1-5; 7 bases line up with TRBD1. The germline gives CDR1 MNHEY, CDR2 SVGAGI. V dropped 0 bases and J dropped 3; count of bases not matched to a gene: 2. This CDR3 region has 15 residues. This CDR3 reads CASSYSGTDNQPQHF. The CDR3 DNA follows: TGTGCCAGCAGTTACTCAGGGACAGACAATCAGCCCCAGCATTTT.

As to this clonotype: An end of the junction differs from the germline gene, which may be a read error. The chain recombines TRBV7-7 with TRBJ2-1, with D perhaps TRBD2 (6 bases). Germline V gene sequence: CDR1 SSHAT, CDR2 FNYEAQ (reference sequence). This CDR3 is built from 13 residues. The CDR3, as DNA: TGTGCTAGCAGCCCGGGACTGGACAATGAGCAGTTCTTC. This translates into CASSPGLDNEQFF.

This clonotype was picked up many times. The genes are TRBV5-1 and TRBJ2-1; the match to TRBD1 covers 8 bases. The V and J ends lost 0 bases and 7 bases, in that order; junction bases with no gene match: 3. This CDR3 contains 14 residues. Germline CDR1 is SGHRS and CDR2 is YFSETQ. This CDR3 is CASSLGDRGNEQFF. In nucleotides, the CDR3 is TGCGCCAGCAGCTTGGGTGACAGGGGTAATGAGCAGTTCTTC.

Many counts were recorded for this clonotype. J is TRBJ2-5 and V is TRBV3-1, with TRBD1 matching over 8 bases. This CDR3 is 13 amino acids long. Per germline, CDR1 LGHDT and CDR2 YNNKEL (reference sequence). J was trimmed by 5 bases and V by 6 bases; bases with no gene match: 5. The CDR3 reads CASRPGGRETQYF. In DNA form, the CDR3 reads TGTGCCAGCAGACCAGGGGGCCGGGAGACCCAGTACTTC.

The V call is TRBV27, the J call TRBJ2-7; D unresolved. CDR1 is MNHEY, CDR2 SMNVEV, per germline (reference sequence). V was pared by 7 bases and J by 5 bases, with 15 bases between. This CDR3 spans 13 amino acids. The DNA for the CDR3 is TGTGCCAGCACCACGGCTGTCACGCACGAGCAGTACTTC. It codes for CASTTAVTHEQYF.

Turning to this clonotype: The junction shows a germline mismatch at one end, possibly a read error. The chain combines TRBV5-1 with TRBJ1-1, with D maybe TRBD1 (6 bases). The CDR3 spans 14 residues. In germline, CDR1 is SGHRS, CDR2 YFSETQ. CDR3: CASSFRGPNPEAFF. The CDR3 DNA follows: TGCGCCAGCAGCTTCAGGGGACCGAACCCTGAAGCTTTCTTT.

This clonotype was counted many times. The chain is built from TRBV4-2 and TRBJ2-3; 8 bases map to TRBD2. CDR1 and CDR2 from the germline V gene are LGHNA and YNFKEQ. V lost 1 base to trimming and J lost 1 base; unmatched junction nucleotides: 10. CDR3 size: 18 residues. The CDR3 reads CASSQAVVAGKGTDTQYF. The CDR3 region has the DNA TGTGCCAGCAGCCAAGCGGTAGTAGCGGGAAAGGGCACAGATACGCAGTATTTT.

This clonotype is medium-sized in the sample. The chain recombines TRBV29-1 with TRBJ2-7; no clear D. Germline CDR1 reads SQVTM; CDR2 reads ANQGSEA. The CDR3 sequence is 11 residues long. Trimming took off 8 bases at V and 0 bases at J, with 8 bases between the two ends. CDR3 DNA sequence: TGCAGCATTCGGACCTCCTACGAGCAGTACTTC. This translates into CSIRTSYEQYF.

This clonotype was recorded a few times. V usage is TRBV3-1 and J usage is TRBJ2-5; 9 nucleotides line up with TRBD2. Germline loops: CDR1 LGHDT, CDR2 YNNKEL (reference sequence). The trim removed 1 base at V and 4 bases at J, leaving 7 bases unmatched. This CDR3 is built from 16 residues. The CDR3 sequence: CASSQGLLAGAETQYF. CDR3 in DNA: TGTGCCAGCAGCCAAGGGCTATTAGCGGGAGCAGAGACCCAGTACTTC.

This clonotype was seen many times. The J gene is TRBJ1-1, the V gene TRBV27; D is uncertain. The CDR3 loop spans 14 amino acids. Trimming took off 6 bases at V and 7 bases at J, with 18 bases between the two ends. Germline CDR1 and CDR2: MNHEY and SMNVEV (reference sequence). The CDR3 region has the DNA TGTGCCAGCAGCCCCTCCCCAAGGGTGGGTGAAGCTTTCTTT. This codes for CASSPSPRVGEAFF.

Ten or more counts support this clonotype. The chain combines TRBV3-1 with TRBJ1-1; D gene unclear. Germline V lookup: CDR1 LGHDT, CDR2 YNNKEL (reference sequence). The V end was cut by 0 bases, the J end by 11 bases, with 10 bases between. There are 12 residues in the CDR3. CDR3: CASSQDAGEAFF. The CDR3, as DNA: TGTGCCAGCAGCCAAGATGCGGGTGAGGCTTTCTTT.

This clonotype was recorded at least ten times. V gene TRBV29-1 combines with J gene TRBJ2-1; TRBD2 aligns across 12 bases. The V segment lost 3 bases and the J segment 8 bases; nucleotides outside the gene matches: 8. The CDR3 is 15 amino acids. The germline CDR1 and CDR2 sequences are SQVTM and ANQGSEA. CDR3 nucleotides: TGCAGCGTTGATCCTAGCGGGAGGGGTGTATATGAGCAGTTCTTC. Translation gives CSVDPSGRGVYEQFF.

There are many counts of this clonotype. V usage is TRBV5-1 and J usage is TRBJ1-4; maybe TRBD1 (5 bases). This CDR3 spans 14 amino acids. Looked up from germline, CDR1 is SGHRS and CDR2 is YFSETQ. With 4 bases removed from V and 2 bases from J, the gap between germline ends came to 9 bases. CDR3 nucleotides: TGCGCCAGCAGCCCTCGGGGCACTAATGAAAAACTGTTTTTT. Protein product: CASSPRGTNEKLFF.

The V and J genes are TRBV12-3 or TRBV12-4 and TRBJ1-5; D unresolved. The CDR3 is made up of 14 amino acids. V lost 0 bases and J 4 bases, leaving 7 bases between the germline ends. This chain's CDR3 is CASSLADLNQPQHF. CDR3 nucleotides: TGTGCCAGCAGTTTAGCGGACCTGAATCAGCCCCAGCATTTT.

The V gene is TRBV12-3 or TRBV12-4, the J gene TRBJ1-1; tentative D call: TRBD1 (6 bases). The CDR3 consists of 14 residues. Between the trimmed V and J ends, which lost 2 bases and 4 bases, there was a span of 11 bases. CDR3 in DNA: TGTGCCAGCAGTTTAACAGGGTGGGGCACTGAAGCTTTCTTT. Its protein product is CASSLTGWGTEAFF.

This clonotype appeared a few times. The V call is TRBV20-1, the J call TRBJ2-7, with TRBD2 identical over 10 bases. Germline loops: CDR1 DFQATT, CDR2 SNEGSKA (reference sequence). This CDR3 is 13 amino acids long. V shed 7 bases and J 4 bases; nucleotides not matched to a gene: 7. This CDR3 is CSGTGTSVYEQYF. The DNA for the CDR3 is TGCAGTGGAACCGGGACTAGCGTTTACGAGCAGTACTTC.